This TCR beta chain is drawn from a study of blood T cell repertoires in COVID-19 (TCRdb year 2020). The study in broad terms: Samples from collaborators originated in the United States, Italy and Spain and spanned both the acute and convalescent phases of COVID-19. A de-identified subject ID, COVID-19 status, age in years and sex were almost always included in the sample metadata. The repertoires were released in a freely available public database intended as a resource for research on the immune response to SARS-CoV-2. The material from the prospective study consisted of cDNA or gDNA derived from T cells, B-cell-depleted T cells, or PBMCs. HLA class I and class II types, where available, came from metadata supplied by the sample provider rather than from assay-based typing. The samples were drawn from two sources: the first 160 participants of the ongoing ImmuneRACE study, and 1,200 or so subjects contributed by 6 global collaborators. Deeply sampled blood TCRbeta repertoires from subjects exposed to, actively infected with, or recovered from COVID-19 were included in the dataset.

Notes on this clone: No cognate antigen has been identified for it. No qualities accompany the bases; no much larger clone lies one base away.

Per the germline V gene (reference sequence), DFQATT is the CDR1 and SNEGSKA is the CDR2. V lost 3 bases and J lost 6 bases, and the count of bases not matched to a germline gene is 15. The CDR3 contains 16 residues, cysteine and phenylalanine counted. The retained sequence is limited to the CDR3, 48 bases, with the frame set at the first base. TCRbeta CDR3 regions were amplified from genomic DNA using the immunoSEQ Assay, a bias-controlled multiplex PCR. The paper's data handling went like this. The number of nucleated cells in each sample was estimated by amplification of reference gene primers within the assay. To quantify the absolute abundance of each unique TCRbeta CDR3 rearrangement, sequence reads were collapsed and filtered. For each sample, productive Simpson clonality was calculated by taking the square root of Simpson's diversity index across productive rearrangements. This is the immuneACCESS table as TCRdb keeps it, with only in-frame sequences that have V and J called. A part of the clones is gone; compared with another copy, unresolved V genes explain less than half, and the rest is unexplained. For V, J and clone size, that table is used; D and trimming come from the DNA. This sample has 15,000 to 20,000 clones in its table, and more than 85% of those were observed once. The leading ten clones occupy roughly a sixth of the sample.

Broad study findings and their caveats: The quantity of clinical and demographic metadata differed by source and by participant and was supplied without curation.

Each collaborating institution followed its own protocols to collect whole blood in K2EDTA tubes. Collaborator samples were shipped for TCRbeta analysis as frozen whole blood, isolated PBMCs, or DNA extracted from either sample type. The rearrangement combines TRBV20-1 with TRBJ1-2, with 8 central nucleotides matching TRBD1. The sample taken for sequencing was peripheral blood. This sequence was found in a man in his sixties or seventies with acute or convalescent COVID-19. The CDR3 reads CSASNPSTGGGDGYTF. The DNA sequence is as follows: TGCAGTGCTAGTAACCCCAGCACAGGGGGAGGTGATGGCTACACCTTC.